This T cell receptor (beta chain) derives from a study of T cell responses to AZD1222 COVID-19 vaccine. Study-wide results and caveats: After two AZD1222 doses, spike-specific TCR breadth and depth rose versus day 0. Clonal diversity may have been underestimated, and the donors were mostly white British, with more females than males. Regions 160-218 and 743-854 held dominance among vaccine-associated CD4 TCRs, which spanned spike. Nearly half of spike-specific TCRs reportedly target variant regions that are unmutated in the B.1.351 and B.1.1.7 variants.

TCRdb keeps only in-frame clones here, not all; method: immunoSEQ multiplex PCR. The repertoire holds about 79,000 clones, about 90% seen once, with approximately 7% in the top ten. Germline CDR1 SGHRS, CDR2 YFSETQ. CDR3 length equals 15 residues. Trimming took 4 bases from V and 4 from J; bases not matched to a gene: 7. Regarding this clone: Its target is unknown.

The source is an adult in good health. The material sequenced was peripheral blood, taken on day 0 of MenACWY control vaccination. V gene TRBV5-1 combines with J gene TRBJ1-4; 7 bases are shared with TRBD1. In DNA, the CDR3 is TGCGCCAGCAGCCTCACGACAGGGCATAATGAAAAACTGTTTTTT. Translated: CASSLTTGHNEKLFF. Full variable domain (missing parts from reference TRBV5-1 and TRBJ1-4): KAGVTQTPRYLIKTRGQQVTLSCSPISGHRSVSWYQQTPGQGLQFLFEYFSETQRNKGNFPGRFSGRQFSNSRSEMNVSTLELGDSALYLCASSLTTGHNEKLFFGSGTQLSVL.